This T cell receptor beta chain was retrieved from a study of cytomegalovirus exposure and HLA in healthy donors. General study results and limits: It was in a later analysis that TCR association rates were seen to vary by HLA locus, highest for DRB1 and lowest for HLA-C.

As to this clone: Its antigen is currently unknown.

PCR primers comprised 60 Vbeta and 13 Jbeta primers. Repertoires were generated with immunoSEQ multiplex PCR, while TCRdb's copy carries only in-frame clones and drops some. Among fewer than 250,000 clones, more than 75% were seen once, and the ten largest hold approximately 1.5%. The sequenced material came from PBMCs. This TCR came from a woman aged 18-30 years in good health and CMV-seronegative.

This chain's CDR3 is CASSPSWATGELFF. DNA of the CDR3: TGTGCCAGTAGTCCCTCGTGGGCGACCGGGGAGCTGTTTTTT. The rearrangement links TRBV19 to TRBJ2-2, with no clear D. Trimming left V 5 bases short and J 5 bases short, with 12 bases between. In germline, CDR1 is LNHDA, CDR2 SQIVND (reference sequence). This CDR3 contains 14 residues.